This entry is about one T cell receptor beta chain. The sample comes from a study of T cell changes during pregnancy in multiple sclerosis. Generated by immunoSEQ multiplex PCR, the TCRdb table keeps only in-frame clones and is missing some. The sample holds about 47,000 clones; over 75% are singletons and the top ten take 7% to 10%. The junction had 4 bases not matched to a gene; V was cut back by 6 bases and J by 4 bases. This CDR3 spans 13 amino acids. CDR1 and CDR2 (germline): SGHKS, YYEKEE (reference sequence). The J gene is TRBJ2-7, the V gene TRBV5-5; 10 bases are shared with TRBD1. The sample in question was CD8+ T cells from peripheral blood mononuclear cells, obtained in the second trimester of pregnancy. This TCR came from a female donor with multiple sclerosis, enrolled in a pregnancy study. The CDR3 region has the DNA TGTGCCAGCACCCCGGGACAGGGGTACGAGCAGTACTTC. This gives the protein CASTPGQGYEQYF.